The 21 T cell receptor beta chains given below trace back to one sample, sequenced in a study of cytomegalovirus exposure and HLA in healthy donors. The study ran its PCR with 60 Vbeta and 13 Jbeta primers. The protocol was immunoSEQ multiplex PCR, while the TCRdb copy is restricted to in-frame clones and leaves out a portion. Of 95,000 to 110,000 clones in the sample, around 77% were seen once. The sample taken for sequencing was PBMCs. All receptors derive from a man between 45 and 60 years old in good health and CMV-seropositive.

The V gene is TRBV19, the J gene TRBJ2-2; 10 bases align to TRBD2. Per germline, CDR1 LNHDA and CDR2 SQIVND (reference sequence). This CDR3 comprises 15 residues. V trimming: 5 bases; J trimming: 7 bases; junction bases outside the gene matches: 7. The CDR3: CASSALAGVLGELFF. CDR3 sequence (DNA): TGTGCCAGTAGTGCCCTAGCGGGAGTCCTCGGGGAGCTGTTTTTT.

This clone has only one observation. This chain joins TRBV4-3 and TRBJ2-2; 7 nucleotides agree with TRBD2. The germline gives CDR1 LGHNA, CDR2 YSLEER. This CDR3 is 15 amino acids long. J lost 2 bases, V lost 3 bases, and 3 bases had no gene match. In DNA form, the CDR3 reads TGCGCCAGCAGCCATCTAGCGGATAACACCGGGGAGCTGTTTTTT. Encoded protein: CASSHLADNTGELFF.

The DNA of the CDR3 is TGTGCCATCAGGGATCGGGGGTCTTACGAGCAGTACTTC. Translation: CAIRDRGSYEQYF. The chain carries TRBV10-3 and TRBJ2-7; D may be TRBD2 (6 bases). This CDR3 is 13 amino acids long. Looked up from germline, CDR1 is ENHRY and CDR2 is SYGVKD. Trimming stripped 6 bases from V and 4 bases from J, with 13 bases between.

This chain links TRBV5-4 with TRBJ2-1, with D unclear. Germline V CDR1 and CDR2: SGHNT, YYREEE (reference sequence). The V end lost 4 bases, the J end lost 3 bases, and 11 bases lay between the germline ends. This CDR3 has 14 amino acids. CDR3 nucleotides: TGTGCCAGCAGCAGTTCCTATAGCTACAATGAGCAGTTCTTC. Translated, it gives CASSSSYSYNEQFF.

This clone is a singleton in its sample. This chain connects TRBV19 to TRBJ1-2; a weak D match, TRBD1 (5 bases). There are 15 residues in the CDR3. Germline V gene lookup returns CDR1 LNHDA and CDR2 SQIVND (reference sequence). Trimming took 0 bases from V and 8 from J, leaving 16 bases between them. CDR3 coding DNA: TGTGCCAGTAGTATAGAGGCATTTGGGACTTACGGCTACACCTTC. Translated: CASSIEAFGTYGYTF. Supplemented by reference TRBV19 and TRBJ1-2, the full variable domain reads DGGITQSPKYLFRKEGQNVTLSCEQNLNHDAMYWYRQDPGQGLRLIYYSQIVNDFQKGDIAEGYSVSREKKESFPLTVTSAQKNPTAFYLCASSIEAFGTYGYTFGSGTRLTVV.

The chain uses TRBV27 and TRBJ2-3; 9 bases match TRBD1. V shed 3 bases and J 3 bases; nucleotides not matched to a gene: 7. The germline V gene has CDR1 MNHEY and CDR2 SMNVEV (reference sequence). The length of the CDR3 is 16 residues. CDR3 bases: TGTGCCAGCAGTTTTACAGGGGGCGAGTGGACAGATACGCAGTATTTT. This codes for CASSFTGGEWTDTQYF.

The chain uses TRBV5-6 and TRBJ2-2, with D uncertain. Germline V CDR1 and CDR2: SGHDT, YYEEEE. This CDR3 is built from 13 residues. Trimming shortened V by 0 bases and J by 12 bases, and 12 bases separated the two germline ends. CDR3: CASSLVRWPKLFF. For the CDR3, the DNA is TGTGCCAGCAGCTTGGTTCGCTGGCCGAAGCTGTTTTTT.

Here the CDR3 reads CATGQGGNEQFF. CDR3 coding DNA: TGTGCCACCGGACAGGGTGGGAATGAGCAGTTCTTC. This chain connects TRBV28 to TRBJ2-1; the match to TRBD1 covers 8 bases. Germline values: CDR1 MDHEN, CDR2 SYDVKM. V shed 10 bases and J 7 bases; nucleotides not matched to a gene: 6. The CDR3 covers 12 residues.

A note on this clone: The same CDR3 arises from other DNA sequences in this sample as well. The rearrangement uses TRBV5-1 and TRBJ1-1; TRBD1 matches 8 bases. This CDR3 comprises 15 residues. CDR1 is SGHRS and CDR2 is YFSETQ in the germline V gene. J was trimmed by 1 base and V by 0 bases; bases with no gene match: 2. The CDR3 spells CASSLAGTGNTEAFF. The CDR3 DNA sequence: TGCGCCAGCAGCTTGGCCGGGACAGGGAACACTGAAGCTTTCTTT.

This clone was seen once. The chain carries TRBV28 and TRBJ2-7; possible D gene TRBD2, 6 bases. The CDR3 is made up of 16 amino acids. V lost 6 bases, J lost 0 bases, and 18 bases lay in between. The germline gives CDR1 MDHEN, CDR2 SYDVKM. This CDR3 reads CASRINRSGFSYEQYF. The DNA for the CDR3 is TGTGCCAGCAGAATAAACCGTAGCGGATTCTCCTACGAGCAGTACTTC. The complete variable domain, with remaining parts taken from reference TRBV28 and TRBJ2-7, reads DVKVTQSSRYLVKRTGEKVFLECVQDMDHENMFWYRQDPGLGLRLIYFSYDVKMKEKGDIPEGYSVSREKKERFSLILESASTNQTSMYLCASRINRSGFSYEQYFGPGTRLTVT.

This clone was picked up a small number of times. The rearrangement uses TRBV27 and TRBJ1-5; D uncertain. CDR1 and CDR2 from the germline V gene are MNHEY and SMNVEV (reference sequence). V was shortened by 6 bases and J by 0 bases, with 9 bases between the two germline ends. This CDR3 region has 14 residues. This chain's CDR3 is CASRVAASNQPQHF. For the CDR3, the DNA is TGTGCCAGCAGAGTGGCGGCTAGCAATCAGCCCCAGCATTTT.

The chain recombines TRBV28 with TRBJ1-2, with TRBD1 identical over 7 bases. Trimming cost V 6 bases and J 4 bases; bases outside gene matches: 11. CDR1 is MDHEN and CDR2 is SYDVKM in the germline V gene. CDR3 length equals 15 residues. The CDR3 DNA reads TGTGCCAGCAGCAATAACTTGGGACAGCTCTATGGCTACACCTTC. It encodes CASSNNLGQLYGYTF.

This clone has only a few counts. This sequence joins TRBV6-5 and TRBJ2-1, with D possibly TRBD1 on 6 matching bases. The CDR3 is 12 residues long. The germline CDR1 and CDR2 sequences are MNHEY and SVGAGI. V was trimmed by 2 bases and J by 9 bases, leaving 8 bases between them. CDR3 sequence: CASSYGGTEQFF. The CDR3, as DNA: TGTGCCAGCAGTTACGGGGGCACTGAGCAGTTCTTC.

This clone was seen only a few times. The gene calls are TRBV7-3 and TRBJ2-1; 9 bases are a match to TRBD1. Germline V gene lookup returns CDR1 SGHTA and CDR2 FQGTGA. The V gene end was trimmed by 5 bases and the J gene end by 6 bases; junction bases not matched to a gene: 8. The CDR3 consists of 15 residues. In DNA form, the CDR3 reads TGTGCCAGCAGCCCACAGGGGGCGCGGCCCAATGAGCAGTTCTTC. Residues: CASSPQGARPNEQFF.

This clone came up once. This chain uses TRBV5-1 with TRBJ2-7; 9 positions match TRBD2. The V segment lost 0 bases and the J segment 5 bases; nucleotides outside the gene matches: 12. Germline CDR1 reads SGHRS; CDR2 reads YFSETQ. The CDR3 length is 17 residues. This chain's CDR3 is CASSLEAGVAGVDEQYF. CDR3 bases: TGCGCCAGCAGCTTGGAGGCGGGAGTAGCGGGAGTGGACGAGCAGTACTTC.

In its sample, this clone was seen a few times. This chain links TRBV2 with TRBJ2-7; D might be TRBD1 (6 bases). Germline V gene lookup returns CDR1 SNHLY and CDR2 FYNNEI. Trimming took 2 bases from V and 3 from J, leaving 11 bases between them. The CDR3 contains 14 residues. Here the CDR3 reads CASSEQGTLYEQYF. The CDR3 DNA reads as TGTGCCAGCAGTGAACAGGGGACACTCTACGAGCAGTACTTC. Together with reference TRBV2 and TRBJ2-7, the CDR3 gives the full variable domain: EPEVTQTPSHQVTQMGQEVILRCVPISNHLYFYWYRQILGQKVEFLVSFYNNEISEKSEIFDDQFSVERPDGSNFTLKIRSTKLEDSAMYFCASSEQGTLYEQYFGPGTRLTVT.

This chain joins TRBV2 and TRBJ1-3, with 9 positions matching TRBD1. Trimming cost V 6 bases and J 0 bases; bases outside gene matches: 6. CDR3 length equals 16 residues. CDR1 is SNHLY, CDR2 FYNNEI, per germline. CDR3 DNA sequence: TGTGCCAGCAGGGGAACGACAGGGGGCTCTGGAAACACCATATATTTT. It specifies CASRGTTGGSGNTIYF.

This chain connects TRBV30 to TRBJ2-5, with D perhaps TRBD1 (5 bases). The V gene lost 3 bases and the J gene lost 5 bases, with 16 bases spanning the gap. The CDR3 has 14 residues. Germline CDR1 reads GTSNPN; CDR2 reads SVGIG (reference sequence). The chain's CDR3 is CAWRLPLNRETQYF. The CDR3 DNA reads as TGTGCCTGGAGGCTTCCTCTCAACAGGGAGACCCAGTACTTC.

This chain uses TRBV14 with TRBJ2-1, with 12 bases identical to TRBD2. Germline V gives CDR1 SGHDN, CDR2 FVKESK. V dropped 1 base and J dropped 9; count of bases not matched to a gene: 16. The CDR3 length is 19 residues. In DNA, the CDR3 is TGTGCCAGCAGCCAAGCACTAGCGGGAGGTCTTCCCTATAAGGGTGAGCAGTTCTTC. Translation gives CASSQALAGGLPYKGEQFF.

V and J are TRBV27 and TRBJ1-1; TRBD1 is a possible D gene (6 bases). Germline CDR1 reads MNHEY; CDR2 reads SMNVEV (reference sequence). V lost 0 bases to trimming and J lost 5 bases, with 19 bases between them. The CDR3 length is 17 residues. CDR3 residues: CASSLSTTQGWGTEAFF. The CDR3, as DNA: TGTGCCAGCAGTTTATCTACAACACAGGGATGGGGGACTGAAGCTTTCTTT.

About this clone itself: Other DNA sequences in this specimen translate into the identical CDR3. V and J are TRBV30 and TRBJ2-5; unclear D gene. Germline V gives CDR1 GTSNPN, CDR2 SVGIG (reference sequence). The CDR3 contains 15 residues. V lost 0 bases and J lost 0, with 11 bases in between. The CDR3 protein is CAWSVQQDDQETQYF. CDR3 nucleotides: TGTGCCTGGAGTGTACAGCAGGATGACCAAGAGACCCAGTACTTC.